The clone carrying this TCR beta chain came up many times. Its antigen remains unknown. The data are from a study of regulatory T cells in long-lasting Graves disease. Study-level points and caveats: Persistent cases of Graves' showed reduced TCR diversity relative to newly diagnosed patients.

Specified time point: newly diagnosed GD, antithyroid drugs for less than 3 months. Isolated PBMC RNA provided the starting material for the TCR library. As a group, patients came from one endocrinology department in Xi'an, China. Arm-PCR of CDR3 regions with iRepertoire HTBI primers generated TCR beta libraries. TCRdb processed the multiplex PCR reads anew with MiXCR; each CDR3 protein has one entry. This sample has about 450,000 distinct CDR3 sequences, with about 15% found just once. The same data also went into a second study, on T cells in Graves' hyperthyroidism and ophthalmopathy.

The sequence was collected from a woman between 50 and 59 years old with Graves disease. This specimen consisted of peripheral blood mononuclear cells (PBMCs), obtained at new diagnosis, from a patient treated with antithyroid drugs.

The CDR3 region has the DNA TGCGCCAGCAGCAGGGACAGGGGAGGCTACGAGCAGTACTTC. This translates into CASSRDRGGYEQYF. The chain joins TRBV5-1 to TRBJ2-7; TRBD1 agrees at 10 bases. The CDR3 is 14 residues long. The germline V gene encodes CDR1 SGHRS and CDR2 YFSETQ. V trimming: 4 bases; J trimming: 3 bases; junction bases outside the gene matches: 4.